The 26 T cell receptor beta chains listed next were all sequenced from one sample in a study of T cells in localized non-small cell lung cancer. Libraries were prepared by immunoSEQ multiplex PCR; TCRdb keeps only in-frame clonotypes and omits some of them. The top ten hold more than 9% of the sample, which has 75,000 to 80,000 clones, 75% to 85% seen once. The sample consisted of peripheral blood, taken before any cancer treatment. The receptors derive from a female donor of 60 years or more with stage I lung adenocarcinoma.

CDR3 sequence: CASSPRGSGNTIYF. The DNA of the CDR3 is TGTGCCAGCTCACCCCGAGGCTCTGGAAACACCATATATTTT. This chain uses TRBV18 with TRBJ1-3, with D uncertain. The germline V and J ends were trimmed by 3 bases and 0 bases, with 6 bases remaining between them. CDR1 and CDR2 (germline): KGHSH, LQKENI. The length of the CDR3 is 14 residues.

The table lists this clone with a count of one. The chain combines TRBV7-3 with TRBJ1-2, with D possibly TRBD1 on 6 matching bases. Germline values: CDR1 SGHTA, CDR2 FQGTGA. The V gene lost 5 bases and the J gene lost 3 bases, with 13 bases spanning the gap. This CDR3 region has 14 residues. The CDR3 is CASSPGGYDYGYTF. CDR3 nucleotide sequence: TGTGCCAGCAGCCCCGGGGGCTACGACTATGGCTACACCTTC.

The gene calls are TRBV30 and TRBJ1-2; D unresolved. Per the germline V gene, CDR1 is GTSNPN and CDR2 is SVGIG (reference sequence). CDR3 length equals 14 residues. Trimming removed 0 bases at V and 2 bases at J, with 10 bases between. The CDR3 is CAWSVGSQNYGYTF. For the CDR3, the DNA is TGTGCCTGGAGTGTTGGATCTCAAAACTATGGCTACACCTTC.

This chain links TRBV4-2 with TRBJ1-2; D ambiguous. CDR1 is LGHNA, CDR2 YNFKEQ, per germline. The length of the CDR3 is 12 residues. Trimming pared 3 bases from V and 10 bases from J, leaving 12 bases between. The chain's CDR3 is CASSQTDVAYTF. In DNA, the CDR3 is TGTGCCAGCAGCCAGACGGACGTAGCCTACACCTTC.

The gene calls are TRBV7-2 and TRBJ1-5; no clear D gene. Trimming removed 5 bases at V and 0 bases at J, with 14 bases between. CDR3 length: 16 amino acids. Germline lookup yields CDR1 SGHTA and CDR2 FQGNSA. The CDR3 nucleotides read TGTGCCAGCAGCCTCATGGGGAGTTATAGCAATCAGCCCCAGCATTTT. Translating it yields CASSLMGSYSNQPQHF.

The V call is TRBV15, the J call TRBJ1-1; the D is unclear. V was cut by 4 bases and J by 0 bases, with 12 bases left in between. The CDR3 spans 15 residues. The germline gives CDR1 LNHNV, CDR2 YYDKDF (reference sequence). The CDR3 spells CATSNPRGMNTEAFF. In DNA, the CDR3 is TGTGCCACCAGCAACCCCCGGGGAATGAACACTGAAGCTTTCTTT. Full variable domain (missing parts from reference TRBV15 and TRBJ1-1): DAMVIQNPRYQVTQFGKPVTLSCSQTLNHNVMYWYQQKSSQAPKLLFHYYDKDFNNEADTPDNFQSRRPNTSFCFLDIRSPGLGDTAMYLCATSNPRGMNTEAFFGQGTRLTVV.

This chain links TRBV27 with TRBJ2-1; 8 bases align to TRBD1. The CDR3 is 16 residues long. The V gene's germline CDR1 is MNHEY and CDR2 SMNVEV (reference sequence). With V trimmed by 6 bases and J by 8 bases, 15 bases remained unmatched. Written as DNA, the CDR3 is TGTGCCAGCAGAATCCTGGTGGCAGGGGGCGAGGATGAGCAGTTCTTC. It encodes CASRILVAGGEDEQFF.

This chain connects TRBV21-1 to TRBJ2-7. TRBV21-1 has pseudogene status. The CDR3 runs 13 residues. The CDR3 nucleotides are TGTGCCAGCAGCAAGCCGCAGCCCTACGAGCAGTACTTC. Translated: CASSKPQPYEQYF.

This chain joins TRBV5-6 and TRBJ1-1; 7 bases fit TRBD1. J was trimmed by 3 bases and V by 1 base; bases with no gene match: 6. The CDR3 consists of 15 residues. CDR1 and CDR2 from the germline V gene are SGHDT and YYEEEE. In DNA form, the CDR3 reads TGTGCCAGCAGCTTGTTGGCCAGGGGGGACACTGAAGCTTTCTTT. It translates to CASSLLARGDTEAFF. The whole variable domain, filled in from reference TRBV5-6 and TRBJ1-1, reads DAGVTQSPTHLIKTRGQQVTLRCSPKSGHDTVSWYQQALGQGPQFIFQYYEEEERQRGNFPDRFSGHQFPNYSSELNVNALLLGDSALYLCASSLLARGDTEAFFGQGTRLTVV.

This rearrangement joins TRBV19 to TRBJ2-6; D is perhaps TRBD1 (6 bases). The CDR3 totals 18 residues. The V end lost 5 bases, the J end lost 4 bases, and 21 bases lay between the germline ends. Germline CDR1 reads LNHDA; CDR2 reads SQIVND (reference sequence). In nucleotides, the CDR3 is TGTGCCAGTAGTGTTGGGCAGGGGCCTTTTCTGGGGGCCAACGTCCTGACTTTC. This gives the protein CASSVGQGPFLGANVLTF.

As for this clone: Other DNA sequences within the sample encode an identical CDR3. The DNA for the CDR3 is TGTGCCAGCAGGCAGGGGTCCTACGAGCAGTACTTC. This encodes CASRQGSYEQYF. The chain employs TRBV6-5 and TRBJ2-7; D is perhaps TRBD1 (6 bases). Germline values: CDR1 MNHEY, CDR2 SVGAGI. This CDR3 comprises 12 residues. The V and J ends lost 6 bases and 1 base respectively, with 7 bases between them.

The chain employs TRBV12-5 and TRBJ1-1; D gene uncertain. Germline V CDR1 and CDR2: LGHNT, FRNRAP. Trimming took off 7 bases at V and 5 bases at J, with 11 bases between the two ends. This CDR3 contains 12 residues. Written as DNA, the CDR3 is TGTGCTAGTGCCGTTGGGGTTACTGAAGCTTTCTTT. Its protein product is CASAVGVTEAFF.

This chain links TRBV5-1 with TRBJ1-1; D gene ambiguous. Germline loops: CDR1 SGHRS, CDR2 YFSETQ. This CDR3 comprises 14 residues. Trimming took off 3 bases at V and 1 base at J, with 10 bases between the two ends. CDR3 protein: CASSSWAGNTEAFF. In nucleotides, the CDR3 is TGCGCCAGCAGCTCCTGGGCGGGGAACACTGAAGCTTTCTTT.

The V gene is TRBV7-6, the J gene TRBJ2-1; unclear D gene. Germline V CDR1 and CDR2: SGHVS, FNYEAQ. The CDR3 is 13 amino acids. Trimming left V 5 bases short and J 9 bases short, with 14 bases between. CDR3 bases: TGTGCCAGCAGCCGCTGGGTCCCCACTGAGCAGTTCTTC. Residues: CASSRWVPTEQFF.

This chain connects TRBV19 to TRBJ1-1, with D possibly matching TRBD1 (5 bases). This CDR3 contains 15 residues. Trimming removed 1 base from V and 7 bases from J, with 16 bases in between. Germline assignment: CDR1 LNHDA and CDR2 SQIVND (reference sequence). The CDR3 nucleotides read TGTGCCAGTAGTATAGGAGGCTCGATACAGGTTGAAGCTTTCTTT. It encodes CASSIGGSIQVEAFF.

Written as DNA, the CDR3 is TGTGCCAGCAGCCCGGTACAGGGGGGCAATCAGCCCCAGCATTTT. This sequence encodes CASSPVQGGNQPQHF. The chain uses TRBV7-2 and TRBJ1-5, with 8 bases lining up with TRBD1. The CDR3 totals 15 residues. Trimming removed 5 bases from V and 2 bases from J; junction bases left unmatched: 5. The V gene's germline CDR1 is SGHTA and CDR2 FQGNSA.

CDR3 sequence reads: CATSSWPDNTEAFF. The CDR3 coding sequence is TGTGCCACCAGCAGTTGGCCGGATAACACTGAAGCTTTCTTT. V usage is TRBV15 and J usage is TRBJ1-1; D gene unclear. In germline, CDR1 is LNHNV, CDR2 YYDKDF (reference sequence). The CDR3 is made up of 14 amino acids. V lost 3 bases, J lost 2 bases, and 10 bases lay in between.

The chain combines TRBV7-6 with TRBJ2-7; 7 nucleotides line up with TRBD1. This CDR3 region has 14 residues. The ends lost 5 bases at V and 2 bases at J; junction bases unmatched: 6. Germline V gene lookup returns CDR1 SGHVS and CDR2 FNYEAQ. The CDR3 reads CASSAQGSAYEQYF. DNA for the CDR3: TGTGCCAGCAGCGCACAGGGGTCTGCCTACGAGCAGTACTTC. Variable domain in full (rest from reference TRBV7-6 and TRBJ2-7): GAGVSQSPRYKVTKRGQDVALRCDPISGHVSLYWYRQALGQGPEFLTYFNYEAQQDKSGLPNDRFSAERPEGSISTLTIQRTEQRDSAMYRCASSAQGSAYEQYFGPGTRLTVT.

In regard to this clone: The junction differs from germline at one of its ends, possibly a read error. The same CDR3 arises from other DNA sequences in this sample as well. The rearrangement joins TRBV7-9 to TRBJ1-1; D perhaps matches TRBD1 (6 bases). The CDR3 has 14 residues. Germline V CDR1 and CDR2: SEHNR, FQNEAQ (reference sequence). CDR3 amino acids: CASSSTGRNTEAFF. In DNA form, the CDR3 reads TGTGCTAGCAGCTCTACAGGGAGGAACACTGAAGCTTTCTTT.

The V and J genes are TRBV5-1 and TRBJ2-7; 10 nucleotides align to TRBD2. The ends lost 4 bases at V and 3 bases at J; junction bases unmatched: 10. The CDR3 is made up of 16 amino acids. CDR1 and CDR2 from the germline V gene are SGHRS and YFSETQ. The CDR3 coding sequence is TGCGCCAGCAGCACCCTAGCGGGAGAGAAGCACTACGAGCAGTACTTC. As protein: CASSTLAGEKHYEQYF.

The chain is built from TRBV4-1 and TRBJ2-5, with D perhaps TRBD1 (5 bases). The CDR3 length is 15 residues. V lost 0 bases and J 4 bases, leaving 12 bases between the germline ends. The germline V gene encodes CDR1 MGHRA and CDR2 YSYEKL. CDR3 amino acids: CASSQEEGHGETQYF. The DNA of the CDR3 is TGCGCCAGCAGCCAAGAGGAAGGACACGGAGAGACCCAGTACTTC.

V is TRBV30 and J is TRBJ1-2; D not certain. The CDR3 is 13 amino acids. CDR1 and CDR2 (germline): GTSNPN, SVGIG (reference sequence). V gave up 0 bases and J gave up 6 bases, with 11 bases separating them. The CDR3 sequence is CAWSVNGVDGYTF. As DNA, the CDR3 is TGTGCCTGGAGTGTTAATGGGGTTGATGGCTACACCTTC.

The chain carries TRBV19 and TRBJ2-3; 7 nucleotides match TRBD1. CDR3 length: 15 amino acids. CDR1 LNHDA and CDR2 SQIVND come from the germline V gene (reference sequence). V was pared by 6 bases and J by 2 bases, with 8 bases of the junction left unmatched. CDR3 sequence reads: CASRTGTAITDTQYF. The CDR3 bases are TGTGCCAGTAGGACAGGGACAGCGATCACAGATACGCAGTATTTT.

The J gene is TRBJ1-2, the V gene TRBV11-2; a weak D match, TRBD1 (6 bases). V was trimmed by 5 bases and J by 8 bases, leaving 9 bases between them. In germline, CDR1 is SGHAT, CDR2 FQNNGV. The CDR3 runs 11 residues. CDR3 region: CASSPDRGYTF. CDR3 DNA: TGTGCCAGCAGCCCCGACAGGGGCTACACCTTC. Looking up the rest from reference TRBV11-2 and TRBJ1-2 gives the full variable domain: EAGVAQSPRYKIIEKRQSVAFWCNPISGHATLYWYQQILGQGPKLLIQFQNNGVVDDSQLPKDRFSAERLKGVDSTLKIQPAKLEDSAVYLCASSPDRGYTFGSGTRLTVV.

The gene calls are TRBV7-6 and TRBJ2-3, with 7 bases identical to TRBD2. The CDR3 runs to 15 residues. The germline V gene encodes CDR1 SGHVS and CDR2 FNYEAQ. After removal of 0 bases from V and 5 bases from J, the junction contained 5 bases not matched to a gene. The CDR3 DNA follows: TGTGCCAGCAGCTTAGCGGCGGGGGTCGGAGATACGCAGTATTTT. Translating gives CASSLAAGVGDTQYF.

CDR3 sequence reads: CASFQGGTNNEQFF. CDR3 bases: TGTGCCAGTTTTCAGGGAGGCACGAACAATGAGCAGTTCTTC. The V call is TRBV19, the J call TRBJ2-1; maybe TRBD2 (6 bases). There are 14 residues in the CDR3. CDR1 LNHDA and CDR2 SQIVND come from the germline V gene (reference sequence). V dropped 8 bases and J dropped 5 bases, with 16 bases sitting between them.